These 29 T cell receptor beta chains came from one sample sequenced in a study of cytomegalovirus exposure and HLA in healthy donors. The PCR contained 60 Vbeta and 13 Jbeta primers. Assay: immunoSEQ multiplex PCR; the TCRdb copy retains only in-frame clones and omits some. This table has 150,000 to 200,000 clones, roughly 80% appearing once. Sequenced material: PBMCs. The receptors here all came from a man aged 35 to 55 in good health and CMV-seronegative.

V and J are TRBV10-3 and TRBJ1-2, with D uncertain. CDR1 and CDR2 (germline): ENHRY, SYGVKD. There are 12 residues in the CDR3. V shed 2 bases and J shed 2 bases, with 3 bases lying between them. This chain's CDR3 is CAISEQNYGYTF. In DNA, the CDR3 is TGTGCCATCAGTGAGCAGAACTATGGCTACACCTTC.

The rearrangement joins TRBV5-4 to TRBJ2-5, with 7 bases fitting TRBD2. The J call may be in error: the DNA end matches TRBJ2-7 better. The CDR3 spans 15 residues. CDR1 is SGHNT and CDR2 is YYREEE in the germline V gene (reference sequence). The CDR3 is CASSFSSSGTYEQYF. Here the CDR3 DNA reads TGTGCCAGCAGCTTCTCTTCTAGCGGAACCTACGAGCAGTACTTC.

Here the CDR3 reads CASSPGQGADYGYTF. Written as DNA, the CDR3 is TGTGCCAGCAGCCCGGGACAGGGAGCTGACTATGGCTACACCTTC. The chain uses TRBV7-9 and TRBJ1-2, with 9 bases that match TRBD1. This CDR3 has 15 amino acids. The germline V gene encodes CDR1 SEHNR and CDR2 FQNEAQ (reference sequence). V was clipped by 5 bases and J by 3 bases; unmatched bases: 7.

This chain uses TRBV18 with TRBJ1-2; unclear D gene. Germline-derived CDR1 and CDR2 are KGHSH and LQKENI. This CDR3 is built from 16 residues. V was shortened by 1 base and J by 4 bases, with 16 bases between the two germline ends. The CDR3 DNA reads as TGTGCCAGCTCACCACAGGACGGAGGAGTTGGCTATGGCTACACCTTC. It translates to CASSPQDGGVGYGYTF. Combining the CDR3 with reference TRBV18 and TRBJ1-2 gives the whole variable domain NAGVMQNPRHLVRRRGQEARLRCSPMKGHSHVYWYRQLPEEGLKFMVYLQKENIIDESGMPKERFSAEFPKEGPSILRIQQVVRGDSAAYFCASSPQDGGVGYGYTFGSGTRLTVV.

V usage is TRBV7-2 and J usage is TRBJ1-1; D remains ambiguous. The V and J ends lost 4 bases and 5 bases respectively, with 17 bases between them. CDR1 and CDR2 (germline): SGHTA, FQGNSA. The CDR3 is made up of 15 amino acids. The CDR3 DNA reads as TGTGCCAGCAGCTCCAGCCTTACCCCGACTACTGAAGCTTTCTTT. Translation: CASSSSLTPTTEAFF.

V gene TRBV7-2 combines with J gene TRBJ2-4; TRBD1 is a possible D gene (6 bases). The CDR3 length is 16 residues. Trimming took off 4 bases at V and 0 bases at J, with 13 bases between the two ends. CDR1 SGHTA and CDR2 FQGNSA come from the germline V gene. CDR3 sequence reads: CASSSNQGIAKNIQYF. In nucleotides, the CDR3 is TGTGCCAGCAGCTCGAATCAGGGGATAGCCAAAAACATTCAGTACTTC.

This clone has just one count. The chain joins TRBV7-8 to TRBJ1-1; 8 bases align to TRBD1. The V segment lost 5 bases and the J segment 0 bases; nucleotides outside the gene matches: 14. Germline V gene sequence: CDR1 SGHVS, CDR2 FQNEAQ. This CDR3 is built from 18 residues. CDR3 DNA: TGTGCCAGCAGCACACGGACAGGGCGTATGCTTATGAACACTGAAGCTTTCTTT. Its protein product is CASSTRTGRMLMNTEAFF. Combining the CDR3 with reference TRBV7-8 and TRBJ1-1 gives the whole variable domain GAGVSQSPRYKVAKRGQDVALRCDPISGHVSLFWYQQALGQGPEFLTYFQNEAQLDKSGLPSDRFFAERPEGSVSTLKIQRTQQEDSAVYLCASSTRTGRMLMNTEAFFGQGTRLTVV.

The chain uses TRBV18 and TRBJ2-2; D unresolved. CDR1 and CDR2 (germline): KGHSH, LQKENI. The CDR3 is 14 residues long. V was clipped by 3 bases and J by 4 bases, with 9 bases between them. CDR3 sequence: CASSPSTGTGELFF. CDR3 nucleotides: TGTGCCAGCTCACCTTCGACGGGCACCGGGGAGCTGTTTTTT. The full variable domain, its missing parts supplied by reference TRBV18 and TRBJ2-2, is NAGVMQNPRHLVRRRGQEARLRCSPMKGHSHVYWYRQLPEEGLKFMVYLQKENIIDESGMPKERFSAEFPKEGPSILRIQQVVRGDSAAYFCASSPSTGTGELFFGEGSRLTVL.

V and J are TRBV10-3 and TRBJ2-2; tentatively, D is TRBD1 (6 bases). V lost 5 bases, J lost 4 bases, and 11 bases lay in between. The CDR3 is made up of 14 amino acids. Germline V gene lookup returns CDR1 ENHRY and CDR2 SYGVKD. For the CDR3, the DNA is TGTGCCATCAGTCTACAGGGTGGCACCGGGGAGCTGTTTTTT. This translates into CAISLQGGTGELFF.

The rearrangement uses TRBV9 and TRBJ2-3; 9 positions match TRBD1. Germline V lookup: CDR1 SGDLS, CDR2 YYNGEE. After removal of 3 bases from V and 5 bases from J, the junction contained 13 bases not matched to a gene. The CDR3 loop spans 17 amino acids. The CDR3 region is CASSASPGQGGRDTQYF. The CDR3 region has the DNA TGTGCCAGCAGCGCATCCCCGGGACAGGGTGGAAGAGATACGCAGTATTTT.

The chain links TRBV6-1 to TRBJ2-5; the match to TRBD1 covers 9 bases. The DNA end favors TRBJ2-7, so the J call may be wrong. This CDR3 spans 13 amino acids. Germline CDR1 and CDR2: MNHNS and SASEGT. CDR3 DNA sequence: TGTGCCAGCGACAAGGACAGGGGCCACGAGCAGTACTTC. Protein: CASDKDRGHEQYF.

The V and J genes are TRBV5-4 and TRBJ2-7, with TRBD1 matching 8 bases. The CDR3 sequence is 15 residues long. The germline CDR1 and CDR2 sequences are SGHNT and YYREEE (reference sequence). With V trimmed by 4 bases and J by 6 bases, 12 bases remained unmatched. CDR3 in DNA: TGTGCCAGCAGCGGCTGGGACAGGCCGTCTAGCGAGCAGTACTTC. Translated: CASSGWDRPSSEQYF.

The chain recombines TRBV5-1 with TRBJ2-2; D is perhaps TRBD1 (6 bases). With 0 bases removed from V and 0 bases from J, the gap between germline ends came to 15 bases. Germline V gives CDR1 SGHRS, CDR2 YFSETQ. The CDR3 spans 18 residues. CDR3 sequence reads: CASSLAWGPRANTGELFF. CDR3 in DNA: TGCGCCAGCAGCTTGGCTTGGGGGCCAAGAGCGAACACCGGGGAGCTGTTTTTT.

This clone has only one observation. For the CDR3, the DNA is TGTGCCAGCAGCGTAGCCGGGTTAGGGGCCCCAGATACGCAGTATTTT. Residues: CASSVAGLGAPDTQYF. The chain employs TRBV7-3 and TRBJ2-3, with D perhaps matching TRBD1 (5 bases). The V gene's germline CDR1 is SGHTA and CDR2 FQGTGA. Trimming took 5 bases from V and 4 from J, leaving 19 bases between them. The CDR3 consists of 16 residues.

V and J are TRBV27 and TRBJ1-1, with a possible D match to TRBD1 (5 bases). V lost 0 bases and J lost 0, with 11 bases in between. The CDR3 extends over 16 amino acids. Germline assignment: CDR1 MNHEY and CDR2 SMNVEV (reference sequence). CDR3 in DNA: TGTGCCAGCAGTTTATCACCAGGGTCAATGAACACTGAAGCTTTCTTT. Translated, it gives CASSLSPGSMNTEAFF.

The V call is TRBV30, the J call TRBJ2-1, with TRBD2 matching over 8 bases. CDR3 length equals 14 residues. Germline CDR1 and CDR2: GTSNPN and SVGIG (reference sequence). CDR3 protein: CAQPVAGIGNEQFF. Written as DNA, the CDR3 is TGTGCACAACCGGTAGCGGGAATTGGTAATGAGCAGTTCTTC.

The J gene is TRBJ2-1, the V gene TRBV4-3; unclear D gene. CDR3 length: 13 residues. Germline assignment: CDR1 LGHNA and CDR2 YSLEER. V lost 1 base, J lost 7 bases, and 8 bases lay in between. In DNA form, the CDR3 reads TGCGCCAGCAGCCAAGGAGAATTGAATGAGCAGTTCTTC. Translating it yields CASSQGELNEQFF.

The CDR3 sequence is CASSYSEVTGELFF. The CDR3 DNA sequence: TGTGCCAGCAGTTACTCAGAGGTCACCGGGGAGCTGTTTTTT. This sequence joins TRBV6-5 and TRBJ2-2; D uncertain. Trimming stripped 0 bases from V and 4 bases from J, with 6 bases between. Germline-derived CDR1 and CDR2 are MNHEY and SVGAGI. The CDR3 extends over 14 amino acids.

The CDR3 DNA is TGTGCCAGCTCACCTGATTCAGGGAACACTGAAGCTTTCTTT. This translates into CASSPDSGNTEAFF. This chain uses TRBV18 with TRBJ1-1; D not resolved. Trimming cost V 3 bases and J 1 base, with 9 bases left between them. Looked up from germline, CDR1 is KGHSH and CDR2 is LQKENI. The CDR3 has 14 amino acids.

The DNA of the CDR3 is TGTGCCAGTAGTGAAGGGACAGTTGATCAGCCCCAGCATTTT. It yields the protein CASSEGTVDQPQHF. J is TRBJ1-5 and V is TRBV19, with 7 bases identical to TRBD1. The CDR3 loop spans 14 amino acids. V shed 5 bases and J 5 bases; nucleotides not matched to a gene: 6. Germline lookup yields CDR1 LNHDA and CDR2 SQIVND (reference sequence).

This clone was observed a single time. The gene calls are TRBV6-1 and TRBJ2-5, with 8 bases lining up with TRBD1. Trimming cost V 2 bases and J 3 bases; bases outside gene matches: 8. This CDR3 is built from 16 residues. CDR1 and CDR2 from the germline V gene are MNHNS and SASEGT. The CDR3 bases are TGTGCCAGCAGTGAAAGGTCCGGACAGGGCAAAGAGACCCAGTACTTC. The encoded protein is CASSERSGQGKETQYF.

The chain links TRBV5-4 to TRBJ2-2; 7 nucleotides match TRBD1. J lost 4 bases, V lost 0 bases, and 6 bases had no gene match. Germline lookup yields CDR1 SGHNT and CDR2 YYREEE (reference sequence). CDR3 length: 16 amino acids. The CDR3 reads CASSLGQGVITGELFF. CDR3 bases: TGTGCCAGCAGCTTGGGGCAGGGGGTGATCACCGGGGAGCTGTTTTTT.

The J gene is TRBJ2-3, the V gene TRBV7-3; 15 nucleotides line up with TRBD2. CDR1 is SGHTA and CDR2 is FQGTGA in the germline V gene. Trimming at V came to 5 bases and at J to 1 base, leaving 4 bases not matched to a gene. The length of the CDR3 is 17 residues. This CDR3 reads CASSPRTSGRGTDTQYF. CDR3 sequence (DNA): TGTGCCAGCAGCCCCAGGACTAGCGGGAGGGGCACAGATACGCAGTATTTT. Combining the CDR3 with reference TRBV7-3 and TRBJ2-3 gives the whole variable domain GAGVSQTPSNKVTEKGKYVELRCDPISGHTALYWYRQSLGQGPEFLIYFQGTGAADDSGLPNDRFFAVRPEGSVSTLKIQRTERGDSAVYLCASSPRTSGRGTDTQYFGPGTRLTVL.

The chain uses TRBV5-5 and TRBJ2-5; a weak D match, TRBD2 (7 bases). The J call may be incorrect, as the DNA end agrees better with TRBJ2-7. The CDR3 runs to 16 residues. Germline V gene data show CDR1 as SGHKS and CDR2 as YYEKEE (reference sequence). CDR3 DNA: TGTGCCAGCAGCTTAGGGGGGGCCGCTAGCTCCTACGAGCAGTACTTC. It is translated as CASSLGGAASSYEQYF.

The V call is TRBV6-1, the J call TRBJ1-1; maybe TRBD1 (5 bases). The CDR3 loop spans 11 amino acids. V was pared by 7 bases and J by 4 bases, with 7 bases between. Germline CDR1 reads MNHNS; CDR2 reads SASEGT. CDR3 in DNA: TGTGCCAGCAAGGGGTTCACTGAAGCTTTCTTT. Translated: CASKGFTEAFF.

The rearrangement links TRBV30 to TRBJ2-5; TRBD2 matches 9 bases. V trimming: 0 bases; J trimming: 5 bases; junction bases outside the gene matches: 10. CDR1 and CDR2 from the germline V gene are GTSNPN and SVGIG (reference sequence). This CDR3 comprises 16 residues. CDR3 region: CAWSVQGAGGSETQYF. Written as DNA, the CDR3 is TGTGCCTGGAGTGTACAGGGAGCGGGAGGCTCTGAGACCCAGTACTTC.

The rearrangement uses TRBV6-5 and TRBJ1-2; possibly TRBD1 for D (5 bases). CDR1 and CDR2 from the germline V gene are MNHEY and SVGAGI. The CDR3 is made up of 13 amino acids. V lost 4 bases and J lost 5, with 11 bases in between. The chain's CDR3 is CASSFGGGYGYTF. Here the CDR3 DNA reads TGTGCCAGCAGTTTCGGGGGAGGTTATGGCTACACCTTC.

The chain employs TRBV15 and TRBJ2-3; 10 bases are shared with TRBD2. CDR1 and CDR2 from the germline V gene are LNHNV and YYDKDF (reference sequence). The CDR3 is 14 amino acids. Trimming removed 6 bases from V and 4 bases from J; junction bases left unmatched: 4. CDR3 in DNA: TGTGCCACCAGGAAGCGGGAGGGCCCAGATACGCAGTATTTT. It specifies CATRKREGPDTQYF.

The chain combines TRBV5-6 with TRBJ2-1; 8 bases align to TRBD2. The CDR3 covers 15 residues. After removal of 0 bases from V and 1 base from J, the junction contained 0 bases not matched to a gene. Germline CDR1 reads SGHDT; CDR2 reads YYEEEE. The CDR3 loop reads CASSLGLASYNEQFF. The CDR3 bases are TGTGCCAGCAGCTTGGGACTAGCGTCCTACAATGAGCAGTTCTTC.